This T cell receptor beta chain originates from a study of T cells in Graves' hyperthyroidism and ophthalmopathy. If no ophthalmopathy progression occurred within 18 months, Graves' hyperthyroidism was stable. RNA transcripts provided the source from which TCR beta CDR3 regions were amplified. First-round RT-PCR targeting the TCR CDR3 was performed with the HTBI primer set. A single record per CDR3 protein comes from TCRdb applying MiXCR to the multiplex PCR reads. This sample has about 360,000 distinct CDR3 sequences; 13% occur once, and the top ten carry around a tenth. Per germline, CDR1 SGHRS and CDR2 YFSETQ. The V gene lost 6 bases and the J gene lost 3 bases, with 10 bases spanning the gap. The CDR3 sequence is 12 residues long.

This chain uses TRBV5-1 with TRBJ2-7; maybe TRBD1 (6 bases). This receptor was taken from a woman aged 18-29 years with Graves' hyperthyroidism. The sequencing input was blood. CDR3: CASTDRNYEQYF. The DNA of the CDR3 is TGCGCCAGCACCGACAGGAACTACGAGCAGTACTTC. Full variable domain (missing parts from reference TRBV5-1 and TRBJ2-7): KAGVTQTPRYLIKTRGQQVTLSCSPISGHRSVSWYQQTPGQGLQFLFEYFSETQRNKGNFPGRFSGRQFSNSRSEMNVSTLELGDSALYLCASTDRNYEQYFGPGTRLTVT.